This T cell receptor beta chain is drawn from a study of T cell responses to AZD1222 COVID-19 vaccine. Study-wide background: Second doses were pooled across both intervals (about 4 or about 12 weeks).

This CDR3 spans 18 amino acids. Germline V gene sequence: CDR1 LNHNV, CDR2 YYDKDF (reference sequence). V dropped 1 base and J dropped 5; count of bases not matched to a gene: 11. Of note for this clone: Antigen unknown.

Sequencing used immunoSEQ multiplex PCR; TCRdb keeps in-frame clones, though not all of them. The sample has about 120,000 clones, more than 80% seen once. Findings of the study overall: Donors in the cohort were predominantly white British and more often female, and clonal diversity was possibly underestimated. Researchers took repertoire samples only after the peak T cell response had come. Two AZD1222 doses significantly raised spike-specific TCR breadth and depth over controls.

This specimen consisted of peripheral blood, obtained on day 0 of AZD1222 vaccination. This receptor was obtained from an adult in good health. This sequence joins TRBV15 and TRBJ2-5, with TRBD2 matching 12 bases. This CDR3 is CATSRAITSGRSRETQYF. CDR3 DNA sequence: TGTGCCACCAGCAGAGCGATTACTAGCGGGAGGAGCAGGGAGACCCAGTACTTC.